This is a list of T cell receptor beta chains from one sample in a study of cytomegalovirus exposure and HLA in healthy donors. Profiled with immunoSEQ multiplex PCR; TCRdb holds only in-frame clones, not every one. The table includes 80,000 to 130,000 clones, about 74% detected once. The sample taken for sequencing was PBMCs. The origin of the receptors is a woman between 18 and 29 years old in good health and CMV-seropositive. CDR3s leave out the opening cysteine and the closing phenylalanine or tryptophan.

TRBV11-2,TRBJ1-6,ASSLDGGAYSPLH
TRBV5-1,TRBJ2-7,ASRPVEARSEQY
TRBV7-9,TRBJ2-7,ASSAEAGGRNEQY
TRBV10-3,TRBJ2-7,AISDISGRRYEQY
TRBV15,TRBJ2-1,ATSSSKSGYNEQF
TRBV9,TRBJ2-5,ASSVAASGLQETQY
TRBV6-5,TRBJ2-3,ASSYSRRGDTQY
TRBV5-1,TRBJ2-7,ASSKTSGNHEQY
TRBV28,TRBJ2-7,ASSPPGQYYEQY
TRBV2,TRBJ2-7,ASSGQGEGEQY
TRBV6-4,TRBJ1-2,ASSDEPGAGYGYT
TRBV7-9,TRBJ2-1,ASSLGAILAGGVHEQF
TRBV7-6,TRBJ2-5,ASSLVPGVEETQY
TRBV7-9,TRBJ2-7,ASSLQNYEQY
TRBV28,TRBJ2-7,ASSLPGQSSYEQY
TRBV10-3,TRBJ1-5,AISAGGPLSQPQH
TRBV11-2,TRBJ2-7,ASSGWTEQY
TRBV7-9,TRBJ2-7,ASSSDRGGYEQY
TRBV6-1,TRBJ2-1,ASSEAFDRAGNEQF
TRBV7-6,TRBJ1-1,ASSPTGNTEAF
TRBV27,TRBJ2-6,ASSLLAGGAGANVLT